The next 21 T cell receptor beta chains were all read from a single sample in a study of shared clonotypes between healthy human individuals. Only in-frame clones appear in the TCRdb table, and some are missing; sequencing was by immunoSEQ multiplex PCR. The table includes approximately 980,000 clones, 76% detected once. Sequenced input: memory CD4+ T cells sorted from blood. This sample's subset: CD45RA-negative fraction. Receptors originate from a man aged 18 to 29 in good health.

The chain employs TRBV6-1 and TRBJ1-1; no firm D call. V lost 3 bases to trimming and J lost 10 bases, with 6 bases between them. Germline V CDR1 and CDR2: MNHNS, SASEGT. This CDR3 spans 10 amino acids. DNA for the CDR3: TGTGCCAGCAGTGATGTGGCAGCTTTCTTT. Translating it yields CASSDVAAFF.

This clone was seen once. This chain uses TRBV14 with TRBJ1-1; D perhaps matches TRBD1 (5 bases). The CDR3 sequence is 15 residues long. V was cut by 1 base and J by 2 bases, with 11 bases left in between. Per germline, CDR1 SGHDN and CDR2 FVKESK. The CDR3 loop is CASSQVVRDNTEAFF. The CDR3 region has the DNA TGTGCCAGCAGCCAAGTCGTCAGGGATAACACTGAAGCTTTCTTT.

J is TRBJ1-1 and V is TRBV15, with D possibly TRBD1 on 5 matching bases. The CDR3 has 14 amino acids. Germline CDR1 and CDR2: LNHNV and YYDKDF (reference sequence). Trimming took off 1 base at V and 2 bases at J, with 8 bases between the two ends. The CDR3 DNA reads as TGTGCCACCAGCAGAGGGACACTAAACACTGAAGCTTTCTTT. Translating it yields CATSRGTLNTEAFF. Drawing the rest from reference TRBV15 and TRBJ1-1, the complete variable domain is DAMVIQNPRYQVTQFGKPVTLSCSQTLNHNVMYWYQQKSSQAPKLLFHYYDKDFNNEADTPDNFQSRRPNTSFCFLDIRSPGLGDTAMYLCATSRGTLNTEAFFGQGTRLTVV.

The gene calls are TRBV7-9 and TRBJ2-2, with D unclear. The CDR3 extends over 13 amino acids. Trimming pared 4 bases from V and 7 bases from J, leaving 10 bases between. Germline CDR1 and CDR2: SEHNR and FQNEAQ (reference sequence). In DNA, the CDR3 is TGTGCCAGCAGCTATCTGTTCCTCGGGGAGCTGTTTTTT. Translation: CASSYLFLGELFF.

This rearrangement joins TRBV4-3 to TRBJ2-3, with D maybe TRBD2 (8 bases). This CDR3 is 17 amino acids long. V lost 4 bases and J 3 bases, leaving 20 bases between the germline ends. Germline V lookup: CDR1 LGHNA, CDR2 YSLEER. The CDR3 spells CASSLGGRRGQTDTQYF. CDR3 in DNA: TGCGCCAGCAGCCTCGGCGGGAGGAGGGGGCAGACAGATACGCAGTATTTT.

This rearrangement joins TRBV5-4 to TRBJ2-5, with D perhaps matching TRBD1 (6 bases). V dropped 3 bases and J dropped 1 base, with 16 bases sitting between them. The CDR3 runs to 16 residues. Per the germline V gene, CDR1 is SGHNT and CDR2 is YYREEE (reference sequence). CDR3 in amino acids: CASSSSGRGTQETQYF. The CDR3 DNA is TGTGCCAGCAGCTCCTCCGGCAGGGGTACCCAAGAGACCCAGTACTTC.

The rearrangement joins TRBV10-2 to TRBJ2-3; 10 bases line up with TRBD2. Germline V gene lookup returns CDR1 WSHSY and CDR2 SAAADI. J lost 5 bases, V lost 5 bases, and 4 bases had no gene match. The CDR3 contains 14 residues. CDR3 in amino acids: CASSTSGVGDTQYF. The CDR3 DNA is TGCGCCAGCAGTACTAGCGGGGTTGGAGATACGCAGTATTTT.

The CDR3 here is CASSSVTGQRNTEAFF. For the CDR3, the DNA is TGTGCCAGCAGCTCAGTTACGGGACAGAGGAACACTGAAGCTTTCTTT. The chain joins TRBV5-4 to TRBJ1-1, with 7 bases that match TRBD1. The J segment lost 1 base and the V segment lost 3 bases, leaving 9 bases of the junction unmatched. This CDR3 comprises 16 residues. Germline V lookup: CDR1 SGHNT, CDR2 YYREEE (reference sequence).

A remark on this clone: At the DNA level, this CDR3 is encoded by other sequences in the same sample as well. The chain employs TRBV6-1 and TRBJ1-6; D ambiguous. From germline, CDR1 is MNHNS and CDR2 SASEGT. The ends were cut back, 5 bases at V and 7 bases at J, with 9 bases in the middle. This CDR3 is 13 amino acids long. The CDR3 bases are TGTGCCAGCAGTTATACAGAGAATTCACCCCTCCACTTT. Its protein product is CASSYTENSPLHF.

With respect to this clone: Distinct nucleotide sequences in the sample also encode this CDR3. V and J are TRBV10-3 and TRBJ1-5; D is unclear. V lost 0 bases and J 1 base, leaving 10 bases between the germline ends. The CDR3 covers 16 residues. Germline V gene data show CDR1 as ENHRY and CDR2 as SYGVKD. CDR3 residues: CAISESTMGSNQPQHF. In nucleotides, the CDR3 is TGTGCCATCAGTGAGTCGACAATGGGGAGCAATCAGCCCCAGCATTTT.

The V call is TRBV5-6, the J call TRBJ1-6; tentatively, D is TRBD1 (6 bases). V lost 2 bases to trimming and J lost 3 bases, with 9 bases between them. The germline V gene has CDR1 SGHDT and CDR2 YYEEEE. The CDR3 length is 15 residues. The CDR3 DNA is TGTGCCAGCAGCTTAACAGGGTACTATAATTCACCCCTCCACTTT. Amino acid sequence: CASSLTGYYNSPLHF.

The chain links TRBV18 to TRBJ2-3, with a tentative D call TRBD1 (5 bases). The V end was cut by 2 bases, the J end by 6 bases, with 12 bases between. CDR1 and CDR2 from the germline V gene are KGHSH and LQKENI. The CDR3 has 14 amino acids. For the CDR3, the DNA is TGTGCCAGCTCACCAGCAGGGATTCGGGATACGCAGTATTTT. It codes for CASSPAGIRDTQYF.

The J gene is TRBJ2-5, the V gene TRBV5-1; 8 bases align to TRBD2. CDR3 length: 15 residues. Germline CDR1 reads SGHRS; CDR2 reads YFSETQ. J was trimmed by 3 bases and V by 0 bases; bases with no gene match: 4. Here the CDR3 reads CASSLGSGGEETQYF. The CDR3, as DNA: TGCGCCAGCAGCTTGGGGAGCGGGGGTGAAGAGACCCAGTACTTC.

J is TRBJ1-2 and V is TRBV11-1; 8 bases agree with TRBD1. The CDR3 is made up of 18 amino acids. In germline, CDR1 is SGHAT, CDR2 FQDESV (reference sequence). V was pared by 2 bases and J by 3 bases, with 14 bases of the junction left unmatched. The chain's CDR3 is CASSLKLDRAPLDYGYTF. The CDR3 DNA is TGTGCCAGCAGCTTAAAGCTGGACAGGGCCCCTTTGGACTATGGCTACACCTTC.

On this clone itself: Distinct nucleotide sequences in the sample also encode this CDR3. This chain uses TRBV10-3 with TRBJ1-3; no clear D gene. CDR3 length equals 14 residues. From germline, CDR1 is ENHRY and CDR2 SYGVKD. V was shortened by 3 bases and J by 4 bases, with 10 bases between the two germline ends. CDR3 coding DNA: TGTGCCATCAGTGACCCCCTGTCAGGAAACACCATATATTTT. This sequence encodes CAISDPLSGNTIYF.

This clone was counted once. The CDR3 sequence: CASSFSGYTEAFF. CDR3 bases: TGTGCCAGCAGCTTCTCCGGGTACACTGAAGCTTTCTTT. The chain combines TRBV11-3 with TRBJ1-1; D not certain. The CDR3 extends over 13 amino acids. CDR1 is SGHNT, CDR2 YENEEA, per germline. Trimming took 3 bases from V and 3 from J, leaving 8 bases between them. The whole variable domain, filled in from reference TRBV11-3 and TRBJ1-1, reads EAGVVQSPRYKIIEKKQPVAFWCNPISGHNTLYWYLQNLGQGPELLIRYENEEAVDDSQLPKDRFSAERLKGVDSTLKIQPAELGDSAVYLCASSFSGYTEAFFGQGTRLTVV.

This chain links TRBV6-6 with TRBJ2-2; TRBD2 agrees at 7 bases. Germline V gene lookup returns CDR1 MNHNY and CDR2 SVGAGI (reference sequence). The CDR3 spans 16 residues. V gave up 4 bases and J gave up 3 bases; unmatched junction bases: 8. CDR3 region: CASSSQAGKDTGELFF. The CDR3 DNA is TGTGCCAGCAGTTCCCAAGCGGGAAAAGACACCGGGGAGCTGTTTTTT.

The chain joins TRBV19 to TRBJ2-2; 9 nucleotides line up with TRBD2. CDR3 length equals 17 residues. The V segment lost 3 bases and the J segment 4 bases; nucleotides outside the gene matches: 9. Germline V gives CDR1 LNHDA, CDR2 SQIVND (reference sequence). The CDR3 reads CASSIFAGGWGTGELFF. The CDR3 DNA is TGTGCCAGTAGTATTTTTGCGGGAGGGTGGGGCACCGGGGAGCTGTTTTTT.

This chain uses TRBV11-3 with TRBJ2-1; D is perhaps TRBD2 (6 bases). The CDR3 consists of 13 residues. V lost 3 bases to trimming and J lost 4 bases, with 7 bases between them. Per germline, CDR1 SGHNT and CDR2 YENEEA. CDR3 protein: CASSLEGYNEQFF. The DNA of the CDR3 is TGTGCCAGCAGCTTGGAGGGGTACAATGAGCAGTTCTTC. Drawing the rest from reference TRBV11-3 and TRBJ2-1, the complete variable domain is EAGVVQSPRYKIIEKKQPVAFWCNPISGHNTLYWYLQNLGQGPELLIRYENEEAVDDSQLPKDRFSAERLKGVDSTLKIQPAELGDSAVYLCASSLEGYNEQFFGPGTRLTVL.

This clone came up once. This rearrangement joins TRBV10-1 to TRBJ2-1, with D possibly being TRBD1 (6 bases). V lost 5 bases, J lost 3 bases, and 8 bases lay in between. The CDR3 is made up of 13 amino acids. The germline gives CDR1 WNHNN, CDR2 SYGVQD (reference sequence). The CDR3 spells CASSLDSYNEQFF. DNA of the CDR3: TGCGCCAGCAGTTTGGACAGCTACAATGAGCAGTTCTTC.

V gene TRBV29-1 combines with J gene TRBJ1-5; 8 bases fit TRBD1. V gave up 6 bases and J gave up 6 bases; unmatched junction bases: 7. The CDR3 loop spans 13 amino acids. In germline, CDR1 is SQVTM, CDR2 ANQGSEA. The CDR3 sequence is CSVRQGTSQPQHF. Here the CDR3 DNA reads TGCAGCGTCCGACAGGGGACGAGTCAGCCCCAGCATTTT.